Below are 30 T cell receptor beta chains sequenced from a single sample in a study of T cell repertoires in cytomegalovirus infection. TCRdb reprocessed the reads via MiXCR and lists one record per CDR3 protein. The sample contains around 530,000 distinct CDR3 sequences, 16% of which appear only once. What was sequenced was CD8+ T cells from PBMCs. The source of these receptors is a human donor in good health (CMV status not recorded). Some clones in this sample may be carry-over from other donors' samples.

At least ten counts were recorded for this clonotype. The rearrangement joins TRBV28 to TRBJ1-6; perhaps TRBD1 as D (5 bases). This CDR3 has 15 residues. Germline V gene lookup returns CDR1 MDHEN and CDR2 SYDVKM. V lost 3 bases and J 7 bases, leaving 13 bases between the germline ends. The CDR3 reads CASSLTQGSNSPLHF. The CDR3 DNA reads as TGTGCCAGCAGTTTGACCCAGGGAAGCAATTCACCCCTCCACTTT.

The chain recombines TRBV9 with TRBJ2-1; no clear D. The germline V and J ends were trimmed by 3 bases and 0 bases, with 7 bases remaining between them. The CDR3 is 14 amino acids. Per the germline V gene, CDR1 is SGDLS and CDR2 is YYNGEE. The CDR3, as DNA: TGTGCCAGCAGCGAGGGAAGCTCCTACAATGAGCAGTTCTTC. Its translation: CASSEGSSYNEQFF.

The table lists this clonotype with many counts. CDR3 bases: TGTGCCAGCAGCCAAGTTCGGACAGGAGGCACTGAAGCTTTCTTT. Translation: CASSQVRTGGTEAFF. J is TRBJ1-1 and V is TRBV4-2; the match to TRBD1 covers 7 bases. The germline CDR1 and CDR2 sequences are LGHNA and YNFKEQ. V shed 1 base, J shed 4 bases, and the junction held 6 bases outside the gene matches. The CDR3 runs to 15 residues.

This clonotype turned up a few times. The CDR3 bases are TGTGCCAGCTCGTTAGTGGAGGGGGATGGCTACACCTTC. It translates to CASSLVEGDGYTF. V is TRBV6-6 and J is TRBJ1-2, with a tentative D call TRBD1 (6 bases). Germline values: CDR1 MNHNY, CDR2 SVGAGI (reference sequence). This CDR3 has 13 amino acids. V was trimmed by 8 bases and J by 6 bases, leaving 16 bases between them.

At least ten counts were recorded for this clonotype. This chain connects TRBV11-2 to TRBJ1-1; D ambiguous. V lost 3 bases to trimming and J lost 0 bases, with 8 bases between them. CDR1 is SGHAT and CDR2 is FQNNGV in the germline V gene. The CDR3 is made up of 14 amino acids. CDR3 in amino acids: CASSLPAMNTEAFF. As DNA, the CDR3 is TGTGCCAGCAGCTTGCCGGCTATGAACACTGAAGCTTTCTTT.

At least ten counts were recorded for this clonotype. The V call is TRBV12-3 or TRBV12-4, the J call TRBJ1-5; D unclear. The CDR3 spans 14 residues. Trimming pared 4 bases from V and 7 bases from J, leaving 14 bases between. The CDR3 DNA follows: TGTGCCAGCAGTTCTGATCACGAGGACCAGCCCCAGCATTTT. Its translation: CASSSDHEDQPQHF.

In its sample, this clonotype was seen many times. The chain couples TRBV19 to TRBJ2-7, with 7 bases that match TRBD2. With 5 bases clipped from V and 0 bases from J, the junction kept 13 bases outside the gene matches. This CDR3 is built from 17 residues. The germline V gene has CDR1 LNHDA and CDR2 SQIVND (reference sequence). CDR3 bases: TGTGCCAGTAGTTCCATCGGGAGGAACCTCGGCTCCTACGAGCAGTACTTC. Translating it yields CASSSIGRNLGSYEQYF.

This clonotype was seen more than once but under ten times. This rearrangement joins TRBV10-3 to TRBJ2-2; D uncertain. The CDR3 has 14 amino acids. Germline V gives CDR1 ENHRY, CDR2 SYGVKD. V was pared by 0 bases and J by 3 bases, with 5 bases between. Written as DNA, the CDR3 is TGTGCCATCAGTGAGTCGAGTTACACCGGGGAGCTGTTTTTT. Protein product: CAISESSYTGELFF.

Many counts were recorded for this clonotype. The chain uses TRBV27 and TRBJ1-5; D is unclear. Germline CDR1 MNHEY, CDR2 SMNVEV (reference sequence). The CDR3 has 15 amino acids. The V end lost 6 bases, the J end lost 3 bases, and 15 bases lay between the germline ends. The CDR3: CASRIRLSSNQPQHF. The DNA of the CDR3 is TGTGCCAGCAGAATTCGTTTGTCGTCCAATCAGCCCCAGCATTTT.

In this sample, this clonotype turned up a few times. The chain combines TRBV9 with TRBJ1-3; TRBD1 matches at 8 bases. The ends lost 4 bases at V and 3 bases at J; junction bases unmatched: 9. The CDR3 is 16 residues long. CDR1 and CDR2 (germline): SGDLS, YYNGEE. CDR3 residues: CASSPRQGSFGNTIYF. The CDR3 DNA reads TGTGCCAGCAGCCCAAGACAGGGGAGTTTTGGAAACACCATATATTTT.

This clonotype appeared a few times. V is TRBV18 and J is TRBJ2-7; possibly TRBD1 or TRBD2 for D (5 bases each). Between the trimmed V and J ends, which lost 2 bases and 6 bases, there was a span of 8 bases. Germline CDR1 KGHSH, CDR2 LQKENI. The CDR3 is made up of 12 amino acids. In DNA, the CDR3 is TGTGCCAGCTCACCAGAGGGGCTCGAGCAGTACTTC. It yields the protein CASSPEGLEQYF.

This clonotype has just one count. Just one base apart from a much larger clone, this may be a read error. The V gene is TRBV7-3, the J gene TRBJ2-3; D uncertain. Germline V lookup: CDR1 SGHTA, CDR2 FQGTGA. This CDR3 is built from 11 residues. CDR3 in DNA: TGTGCCAGCAGCTTAGTAGACCGCAGGCGTTTT. Its protein product is CASSLVDRRRF.

This clonotype was seen many times. The rearrangement uses TRBV7-9 and TRBJ1-5, with D possibly matching TRBD1 (6 bases). The V gene lost 5 bases and the J gene lost 3 bases, with 11 bases spanning the gap. This CDR3 has 14 residues. CDR1 and CDR2 (germline): SEHNR, FQNEAQ (reference sequence). CDR3 sequence reads: CASSAPGANQPQHF. Here the CDR3 DNA reads TGTGCCAGCAGCGCCCCAGGGGCCAATCAGCCCCAGCATTTT.

The chain couples TRBV4-1 to TRBJ1-5; D gene unclear. The germline gives CDR1 MGHRA, CDR2 YSYEKL. This CDR3 is built from 15 residues. Deletions cut 0 bases from V and 5 bases from J, with 11 bases between. The chain's CDR3 is CASSQEAPSDQPQHF. The CDR3, as DNA: TGCGCCAGCAGCCAAGAGGCGCCATCTGATCAGCCCCAGCATTTT.

In this sample, this clonotype turned up many times. The chain combines TRBV12-5 with TRBJ2-7, with TRBD1 matching 8 bases. This CDR3 has 11 amino acids. Per the germline V gene, CDR1 is LGHNT and CDR2 is FRNRAP. V shed 6 bases and J 13 bases; nucleotides not matched to a gene: 8. In nucleotides, the CDR3 is TGTGCTAGTGGCCCCGGGACAGGAACCTACTTC. It specifies CASGPGTGTYF.

The chain joins TRBV28 to TRBJ2-2, with TRBD1 matching over 9 bases. CDR3 size: 17 residues. Germline loops: CDR1 MDHEN, CDR2 SYDVKM. The V and J ends lost 1 base and 4 bases, in that order; junction bases with no gene match: 7. The CDR3 loop is CASSLSTGTGSTGELFF. The CDR3, as DNA: TGTGCCAGCAGTTTATCGACTGGGACAGGGTCCACCGGGGAGCTGTTTTTT. Full variable domain (outside the CDR3, taken from reference TRBV28 and TRBJ2-2): DVKVTQSSRYLVKRTGEKVFLECVQDMDHENMFWYRQDPGLGLRLIYFSYDVKMKEKGDIPEGYSVSREKKERFSLILESASTNQTSMYLCASSLSTGTGSTGELFFGEGSRLTVL.

This clonotype was seen many times. This sequence joins TRBV12-3 or TRBV12-4 and TRBJ1-3, with D possibly matching TRBD1 (6 bases). Trimming cost V 2 bases and J 0 bases, with 11 bases left between them. The CDR3 is 16 residues long. CDR3 nucleotides: TGTGCCAGCAGTTTACCTACAGGGATCTCTGGAAACACCATATATTTT. This encodes CASSLPTGISGNTIYF.

The rearrangement uses TRBV5-8 and TRBJ1-2; 9 bases match TRBD1. The CDR3 runs to 12 residues. V gave up 9 bases and J gave up 8 bases; unmatched junction bases: 8. Germline CDR1 and CDR2: SGHTS and YDEGEE. The CDR3 spells CATRGTGRGYTF. For the CDR3, the DNA is TGTGCCACCAGAGGGACAGGGAGGGGCTACACCTTC.

Comments on this clonotype: This sequence may be a read error, since a much larger clone differs from it by one base. The chain is built from TRBV6-5 and TRBJ1-1, with D unclear. The CDR3 consists of 13 residues. The V end was cut by 0 bases, the J end by 5 bases, with 7 bases between. Germline lookup yields CDR1 MNHEY and CDR2 SVGAGI. The DNA of the CDR3 is TGTGCCAGCAGTTACTCGGAGAGGACTGAAGCTTTCTTT. This translates into CASSYSERTEAFF.

The gene calls are TRBV27 and TRBJ1-4; D remains ambiguous. Trimming shortened V by 3 bases and J by 0 bases, and 8 bases separated the two germline ends. Germline V gene sequence: CDR1 MNHEY, CDR2 SMNVEV (reference sequence). CDR3 length: 15 residues. In nucleotides, the CDR3 is TGTGCCAGCAGTTTCGACGGAGCAACTAATGAAAAACTGTTTTTT. Encoded protein: CASSFDGATNEKLFF.

In its sample, this clonotype was seen many times. The chain recombines TRBV5-4 with TRBJ1-1; 11 positions match TRBD1. CDR3 size: 16 residues. V lost 4 bases to trimming and J lost 5 bases; unmatched junction nucleotides: 10. Germline V gene data show CDR1 as SGHNT and CDR2 as YYREEE (reference sequence). CDR3 nucleotide sequence: TGTGCCAGCAGCGCCCGGGACAGGGGGGGGAAAACTGAAGCTTTCTTT. The encoded protein is CASSARDRGGKTEAFF.

Comments on this clonotype: Just one base apart from a much larger clone, this may be a read error. The rearrangement uses TRBV4-2 and TRBJ2-2, with unresolved D. Trimming stripped 2 bases from V and 2 bases from J, with 3 bases between. The V gene's germline CDR1 is LGHNA and CDR2 YNFKEQ. The CDR3 runs to 13 residues. CDR3 amino acids: CASSQPNTGELFF. CDR3 DNA: TGTGCCAGCAGCCAACCTAACACCGGGGAGCTGTTTTTT.

This clonotype occurred a few times. The chain has TRBV28 and TRBJ2-7, with D unresolved. The germline CDR1 and CDR2 sequences are MDHEN and SYDVKM. Trimming took off 2 bases at V and 6 bases at J, with 11 bases between the two ends. The CDR3 loop spans 13 amino acids. The CDR3 region has the DNA TGTGCCAGCAGTTTAATGCTAGGAGTCGAGCAGTACTTC. As protein: CASSLMLGVEQYF.

This clonotype has only a few counts. The chain employs TRBV27 and TRBJ2-2, with 10 positions matching TRBD1. Trimming cost V 6 bases and J 5 bases; bases outside gene matches: 3. CDR3 length: 14 residues. Germline-derived CDR1 and CDR2 are MNHEY and SMNVEV (reference sequence). CDR3 residues: CASRTGGRTGELFF. As DNA, the CDR3 is TGTGCCAGCAGGACAGGGGGCCGGACCGGGGAGCTGTTTTTT.

The chain joins TRBV19 to TRBJ1-2, with D possibly matching TRBD1 (5 bases). CDR1 and CDR2 (germline): LNHDA, SQIVND (reference sequence). With 9 bases removed from V and 2 bases from J, the gap between germline ends came to 19 bases. The length of the CDR3 is 15 residues. As DNA, the CDR3 is TGTGCCAGCTCGGGACTTCTTACCGAGAACTATGGCTACACCTTC. Its protein product is CASSGLLTENYGYTF.

The chain is built from TRBV19 and TRBJ1-4; weak D call: TRBD1 (6 bases). The V end was cut by 5 bases, the J end by 4 bases, with 23 bases between. The CDR3 covers 18 residues. CDR1 and CDR2 from the germline V gene are LNHDA and SQIVND (reference sequence). CDR3 sequence: CASSARRGQRQFNEKLFF. In DNA, the CDR3 is TGTGCCAGTAGTGCGCGCCGTGGACAGCGACAGTTTAATGAAAAACTGTTTTTT. The full variable domain, its missing parts supplied by reference TRBV19 and TRBJ1-4, is DGGITQSPKYLFRKEGQNVTLSCEQNLNHDAMYWYRQDPGQGLRLIYYSQIVNDFQKGDIAEGYSVSREKKESFPLTVTSAQKNPTAFYLCASSARRGQRQFNEKLFFGSGTQLSVL.

This clonotype came up many times. This sequence joins TRBV7-8 and TRBJ1-1; no firm D call. CDR3 size: 14 residues. The ends were cut back, 1 base at V and 0 bases at J, with 6 bases in the middle. The germline gives CDR1 SGHVS, CDR2 FQNEAQ. The CDR3 coding sequence is TGTGCCAGCAGCTTAGTGTCATTGAACACTGAAGCTTTCTTT. Amino acid sequence: CASSLVSLNTEAFF.

V is TRBV7-3 and J is TRBJ2-3; 7 bases agree with TRBD2. J was trimmed by 0 bases and V by 4 bases; bases with no gene match: 10. The CDR3 is 17 amino acids. The germline V gene encodes CDR1 SGHTA and CDR2 FQGTGA. The CDR3 DNA reads TGTGCCAGCAGCTCTCCGGGACTACCGACTAGCACAGATACGCAGTATTTT. It translates to CASSSPGLPTSTDTQYF. Filled out from reference TRBV7-3 and TRBJ2-3, the complete variable domain reads GAGVSQTPSNKVTEKGKYVELRCDPISGHTALYWYRQSLGQGPEFLIYFQGTGAADDSGLPNDRFFAVRPEGSVSTLKIQRTERGDSAVYLCASSSPGLPTSTDTQYFGPGTRLTVL.

This clonotype has only a few counts. The chain links TRBV9 to TRBJ1-2, with 7 positions matching TRBD1. The CDR3 is 14 amino acids. The germline gives CDR1 SGDLS, CDR2 YYNGEE. Unmatched junction bases numbered 5, after V lost 0 bases and J lost 6 bases. The CDR3: CASSVAKGADGYTF. For the CDR3, the DNA is TGTGCCAGCAGCGTAGCGAAGGGGGCGGATGGCTACACCTTC. The entire variable domain, with the rest obtained from reference TRBV9 and TRBJ1-2, is as follows: DSGVTQTPKHLITATGQRVTLRCSPRSGDLSVYWYQQSLDQGLQFLIQYYNGEERAKGNILERFSAQQFPDLHSELNLSSLELGDSALYFCASSVAKGADGYTFGSGTRLTVV.

This clonotype was picked up one time. This may arise from a read error, as a much more abundant clone is one base away. The gene calls are TRBV20-1 and TRBJ2-1; 9 nucleotides align to TRBD1. From germline, CDR1 is DFQATT and CDR2 SNEGSKA (reference sequence). The length of the CDR3 is 13 residues. V lost 6 bases to trimming and J lost 10 bases; unmatched junction nucleotides: 10. The DNA of the CDR3 is TGCAGTGCGAATGGACAGGGGTATCGGGAGCAGTTCTTC. Protein: CSANGQGYREQFF.